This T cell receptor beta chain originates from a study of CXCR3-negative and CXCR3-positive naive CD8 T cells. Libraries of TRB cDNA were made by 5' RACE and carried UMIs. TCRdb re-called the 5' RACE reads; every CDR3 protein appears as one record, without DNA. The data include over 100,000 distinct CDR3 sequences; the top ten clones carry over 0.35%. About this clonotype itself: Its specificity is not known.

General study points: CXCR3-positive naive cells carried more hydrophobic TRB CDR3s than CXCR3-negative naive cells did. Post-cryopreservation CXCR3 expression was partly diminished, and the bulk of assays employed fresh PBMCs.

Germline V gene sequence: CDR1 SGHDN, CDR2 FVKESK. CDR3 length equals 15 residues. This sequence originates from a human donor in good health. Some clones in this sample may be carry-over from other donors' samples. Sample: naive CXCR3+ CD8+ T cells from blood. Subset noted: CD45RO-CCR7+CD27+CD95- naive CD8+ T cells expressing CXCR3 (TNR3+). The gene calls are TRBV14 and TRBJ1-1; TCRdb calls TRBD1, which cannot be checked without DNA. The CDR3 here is CASGQGTGYNTEAFF.